The 15 T cell receptor beta chains below were found in one sample sequenced in a study of response to subunit inactivated influenza vaccine. TCRdb ran MiXCR on the RT-PCR reads and lists one entry per CDR3 protein. The table has almost 250,000 distinct CDR3 sequences, 12% seen once. The sequences come from non-naive T cells sorted from PBMCs, collected around 14 days before vaccination. Every receptor here comes from a man between 50 and 59 years old who received an inactivated influenza vaccine.

This clonotype was counted ten times or more. The CDR3 sequence: CASSSGLYIEPALGYTF. CDR3 nucleotide sequence: TGCGCCAGCAGCTCAGGACTTTACATCGAACCCGCCTTGGGCTACACCTTC. The chain is built from TRBV5-1 and TRBJ1-2; D not resolved. V lost 3 bases and J 8 bases, leaving 26 bases between the germline ends. CDR3 length: 17 amino acids. The germline CDR1 and CDR2 sequences are SGHRS and YFSETQ. The full variable domain, rest sourced from reference TRBV5-1 and TRBJ1-2, is KAGVTQTPRYLIKTRGQQVTLSCSPISGHRSVSWYQQTPGQGLQFLFEYFSETQRNKGNFPGRFSGRQFSNSRSEMNVSTLELGDSALYLCASSSGLYIEPALGYTFGSGTRLTVV.

This chain links TRBV20-1 with TRBJ1-1; D may be TRBD1 (6 bases). The CDR3 contains 14 residues. Trimming left V 6 bases short and J 6 bases short, with 20 bases between. Per germline, CDR1 DFQATT and CDR2 SNEGSKA (reference sequence). The DNA for the CDR3 is TGCAGTGCCTCAACAGGGAGAGGGGATTCTGAAGCTTTCTTT. As protein: CSASTGRGDSEAFF.

The table lists this clonotype with many counts. This chain uses TRBV7-9 with TRBJ2-7, with 10 bases that match TRBD2. Germline CDR1 SEHNR, CDR2 FQNEAQ (reference sequence). Losses at the gene ends were 4 bases for V and 4 bases for J; bases not matched to a gene: 7. The CDR3 has 15 residues. The CDR3 DNA reads as TGTGCCAGCAGCTCCGGACTAGCGGAGATTTACGAGCAGTACTTC. Translation gives CASSSGLAEIYEQYF.

This clonotype came up many times. The V and J genes are TRBV28 and TRBJ1-2; TRBD1 matches at 7 bases. CDR3 length: 15 amino acids. V was clipped by 7 bases and J by 2 bases; unmatched bases: 10. Germline values: CDR1 MDHEN, CDR2 SYDVKM. For the CDR3, the DNA is TGTGCCAGCACGCGCCATGGGACAGCCAACTATGGCTACACCTTC. This sequence encodes CASTRHGTANYGYTF.

This clonotype was counted a few times. This sequence joins TRBV5-5 and TRBJ1-4; 8 bases agree with TRBD1. The CDR3 runs 14 residues. J was trimmed by 5 bases and V by 2 bases; bases with no gene match: 2. Per germline, CDR1 SGHKS and CDR2 YYEKEE (reference sequence). CDR3 sequence reads: CASSFTGGNEKLFF. CDR3 sequence (DNA): TGTGCCAGCAGCTTTACAGGGGGGAATGAAAAACTGTTTTTT.

V usage is TRBV15 and J usage is TRBJ2-3, with D possibly being TRBD2 (6 bases). The germline V gene encodes CDR1 LNHNV and CDR2 YYDKDF (reference sequence). Trimming took 1 base from V and 5 from J, leaving 16 bases between them. This CDR3 has 16 amino acids. The CDR3 nucleotides are TGTGCCACCAGCAGAGCCCGGGGGACCTTCGGAGATACGCAGTATTTT. Protein product: CATSRARGTFGDTQYF.

About this clonotype itself: A much larger clonotype is one base distant, so this may be a read error. This chain uses TRBV7-3 with TRBJ2-1; 10 nucleotides align to TRBD2. CDR1 is SGHTA, CDR2 FQGTGA, per germline. The CDR3 totals 20 residues. In DNA, the CDR3 is TGTGCCGGCAGCTTAACGGCCCGAATGGCTAGCGGGAGCGCCTACAATGAGCAGTTCTTC. Translating it yields CAGSLTARMASGSAYNEQFF.

This clonotype was observed a few times. The chain employs TRBV14 and TRBJ1-1; the D gene is possibly TRBD1 (6 bases). V was trimmed by 3 bases and J by 9 bases, leaving 20 bases between them. The CDR3 loop spans 15 amino acids. Per the germline V gene, CDR1 is SGHDN and CDR2 is FVKESK. CDR3 residues: CASSQASRTVLKAFF. The DNA of the CDR3 is TGTGCCAGCAGCCAGGCCTCGCGGACAGTTCTAAAAGCTTTCTTT.

This clonotype has a handful of counts. J is TRBJ2-7 and V is TRBV7-2; TRBD2 aligns across 11 bases. V lost 2 bases, J lost 3 bases, and 6 bases stayed unmatched. This CDR3 has 16 amino acids. The germline CDR1 and CDR2 sequences are SGHTA and FQGNSA. CDR3 nucleotide sequence: TGTGCCAGCAGCTTATCTACTAGCGGGAGCATCTACGAGCAGTACTTC. It encodes CASSLSTSGSIYEQYF.

There are a few counts of this clonotype. The V and J genes are TRBV2 and TRBJ2-5, with D perhaps assigned TRBD1 or TRBD2 (5 bases each). The CDR3 is 12 amino acids. Germline V CDR1 and CDR2: SNHLY, FYNNEI. The V and J ends lost 11 bases and 2 bases respectively, with 12 bases between them. CDR3 sequence: CAHSGTQETQYF. The CDR3 DNA follows: TGTGCCCACTCCGGGACGCAAGAGACCCAGTACTTC.

This clonotype was seen more than once but under ten times. V gene TRBV7-9 combines with J gene TRBJ1-5, with D hard to call. V dropped 7 bases and J dropped 0 bases, with 10 bases sitting between them. CDR1 is SEHNR and CDR2 is FQNEAQ in the germline V gene (reference sequence). This CDR3 spans 14 amino acids. The CDR3 sequence: CASTSGVSNQPQHF. Here the CDR3 DNA reads TGTGCCAGCACCTCGGGAGTTAGCAATCAGCCCCAGCATTTT.

This clonotype is a singleton in its sample. The chain uses TRBV27 and TRBJ1-6; tentative D call: TRBD1 (5 bases). Trimming shortened V by 4 bases and J by 7 bases, and 14 bases separated the two germline ends. CDR1 is MNHEY and CDR2 is SMNVEV in the germline V gene (reference sequence). CDR3 length: 15 residues. The CDR3 protein is CASSWSGAENSPLHF. The CDR3 DNA follows: TGTGCCAGCAGTTGGAGTGGGGCGGAGAATTCACCCCTCCACTTT.

Ten or more counts support this clonotype. CDR3 residues: CASSPGQTNTEAFF. CDR3 bases: TGTGCCAGCAGTCCAGGACAGACTAACACTGAAGCTTTCTTT. The chain recombines TRBV12-3 or TRBV12-4 with TRBJ1-1, with a weak D call TRBD1 (6 bases). V lost 5 bases, J lost 2 bases, and 12 bases lay in between. The CDR3 is 14 residues long.

This chain connects TRBV11-2 to TRBJ2-2, with a weak D call TRBD2 (6 bases). The germline CDR1 and CDR2 sequences are SGHAT and FQNNGV. Trimming took off 2 bases at V and 6 bases at J, with 16 bases between the two ends. This CDR3 contains 16 residues. CDR3 DNA sequence: TGTGCCAGCAGCTTAAGCTGGGGGGTGTATCCCGGGGAGCTGTTTTTT. It specifies CASSLSWGVYPGELFF.

As concerns this clonotype: At one boundary the junction diverges from the germline segment, which might be a read error. The chain recombines TRBV6-1 with TRBJ2-3; 9 positions match TRBD1. There are 16 residues in the CDR3. Per the germline V gene, CDR1 is MNHNS and CDR2 is SASEGT. The CDR3 protein is CASSPSGTGRTDKQYF. The CDR3 coding sequence is TGTGCCAGCAGTCCTTCCGGGACAGGGAGGACAGATAAGCAGTATTTT.